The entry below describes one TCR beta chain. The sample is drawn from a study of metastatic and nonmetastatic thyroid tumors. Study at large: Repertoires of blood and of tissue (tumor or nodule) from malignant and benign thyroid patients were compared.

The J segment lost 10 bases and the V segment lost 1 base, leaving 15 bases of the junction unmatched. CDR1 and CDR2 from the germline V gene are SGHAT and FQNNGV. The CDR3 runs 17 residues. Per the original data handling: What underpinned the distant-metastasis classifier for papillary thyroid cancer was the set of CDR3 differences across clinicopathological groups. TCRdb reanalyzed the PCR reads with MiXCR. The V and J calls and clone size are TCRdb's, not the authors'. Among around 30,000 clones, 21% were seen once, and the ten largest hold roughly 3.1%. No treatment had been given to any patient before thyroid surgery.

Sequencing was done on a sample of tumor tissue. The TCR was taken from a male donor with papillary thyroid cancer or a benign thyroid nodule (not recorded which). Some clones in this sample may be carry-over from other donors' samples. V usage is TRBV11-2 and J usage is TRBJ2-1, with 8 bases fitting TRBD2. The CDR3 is CASSLGVLAGRQTEQFF. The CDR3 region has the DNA TGTGCCAGCAGCTTAGGGGTTCTAGCGGGCCGGCAAACCGAGCAGTTCTTC.